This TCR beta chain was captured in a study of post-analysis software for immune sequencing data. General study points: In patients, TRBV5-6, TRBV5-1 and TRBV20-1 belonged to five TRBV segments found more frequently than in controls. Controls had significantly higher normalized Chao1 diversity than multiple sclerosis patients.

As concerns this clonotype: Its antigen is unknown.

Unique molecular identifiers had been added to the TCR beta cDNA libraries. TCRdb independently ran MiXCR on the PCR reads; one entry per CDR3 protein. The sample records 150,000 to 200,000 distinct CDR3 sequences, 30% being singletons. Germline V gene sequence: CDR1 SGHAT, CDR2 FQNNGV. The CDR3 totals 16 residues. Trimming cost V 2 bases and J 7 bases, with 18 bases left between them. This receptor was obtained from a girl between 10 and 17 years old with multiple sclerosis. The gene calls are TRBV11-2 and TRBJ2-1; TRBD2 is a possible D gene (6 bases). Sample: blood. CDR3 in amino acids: CASSLKPPREVNEQFF. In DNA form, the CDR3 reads TGTGCCAGCAGCTTAAAGCCTCCTAGGGAGGTTAATGAGCAGTTCTTC.